Listed below are T cell receptor beta chains from one sample, sequenced in a study of blood T cell repertoires in COVID-19. The protocol was immunoSEQ multiplex PCR, while the TCRdb copy is restricted to in-frame clones and leaves out a portion. The repertoire holds 120,000 or so clones, with more than 60% as singletons. Specimen: peripheral blood. The receptor set was obtained from a woman in her seventies with acute or convalescent COVID-19. CDR3s include the opening cysteine and the closing phenylalanine or tryptophan. The D gene is left open where the match is weak. Where a row states a size, it is once, few, many or the class of an expanded clone; other rows omit it.

d_call	clone_size	v_call	j_call	cdr3_nt	cdr3_aa
.	.	TRBV5-5	TRBJ2-3	TGTGCCAGCAGCTTGTTGGGGGACACCACAGATACGCAGTATTTT	CASSLLGDTTDTQYF
.	.	TRBV11-2	TRBJ2-1	TGTGCCAGCAGCTTAGATGTTGGCCATCTCTACAATGAGCAGTTCTTC	CASSLDVGHLYNEQFF
.	.	TRBV7-9	TRBJ2-2	TGTGCCAGCAGTCTCTCCACCGGGGAGCTGTTTTTT	CASSLSTGELFF
TRBD1	.	TRBV14	TRBJ2-1	TGTGCCAGCAGCCAAGATGGGGGACAGTTCTACAATGAGCAGTTCTTC	CASSQDGGQFYNEQFF
TRBD1	.	TRBV5-1	TRBJ2-7	TGCGCCAGCAGCTCCCGGGACAGGGACTACGAGCAGTACTTC	CASSSRDRDYEQYF
.	.	TRBV11-2	TRBJ1-6	TGTGCCAGCAGCTTGGAGGGATATAATTCACCCCTCCACTTT	CASSLEGYNSPLHF
.	.	TRBV7-9	TRBJ2-3	TGTGCCAGCAGCTTAACAGGGAGTAGAGATACGCAGTATTTT	CASSLTGSRDTQYF
.	once	TRBV11-1	TRBJ2-2	TGTGCCAGCAGCCAACCCGCGGGCGCGAACACCGGGGAGCTGTTTTTT	CASSQPAGANTGELFF
.	.	TRBV27	TRBJ1-5	TGTGCCACCGGGCGGGGAAGCAATCAGCCCCAGCATTTT	CATGRGSNQPQHF
TRBD2	.	TRBV30	TRBJ2-1	TGTGCCTGGAGTGTAGGGACTAGCGGACACAATGAGCAGTTCTTC	CAWSVGTSGHNEQFF
TRBD1	few	TRBV5-4	TRBJ1-2	TGTGCCAGCAGCCCAGACAGGGCGGGCGGCTACACCTTC	CASSPDRAGGYTF
.	.	TRBV14	TRBJ1-1	TGTGCCAGCAGCTATCTTCCGGGAGGTACTGAAGCTTTCTTT	CASSYLPGGTEAFF
TRBD2	.	TRBV19	TRBJ2-3	TGTGCCACCATGAGTCGCGGGAGTAGCACAGATACGCAGTATTTT	CATMSRGSSTDTQYF
.	many	TRBV12-3/TRBV12-4	TRBJ1-2	TGTGCCAGCAGTCTCCGAAGGGGCTATGGCTACACCTTC	CASSLRRGYGYTF
TRBD2	.	TRBV7-2	TRBJ2-3	TGTGCCAGCAGCCGGACTAGCGGGAGCACAGATACGCAGTATTTT	CASSRTSGSTDTQYF
TRBD2	.	TRBV27	TRBJ2-1	TGTGCCAGCAGTTTCCTCGGACTAGGGAATGAGCAGTTCTTC	CASSFLGLGNEQFF
.	.	TRBV5-5	TRBJ2-2	TGTGCCAGCAGCTTGCTCGGACAATCCGGGGAGCTGTTTTTT	CASSLLGQSGELFF
.	.	TRBV27	TRBJ1-2	TGTGCCAGCCGCCAGGGGAACAACTATGGCTACACCTTC	CASRQGNNYGYTF
.	.	TRBV7-2	TRBJ2-3	TGTGCCAGCAGCTTAGGGGCCCGTTCGGATACGCAGTATTTT	CASSLGARSDTQYF
.	.	TRBV7-9	TRBJ2-5	TGTGCCACCCAGGGGGGATTTGCCGAGACCCAGTACTTC	CATQGGFAETQYF
.	.	TRBV12-3/TRBV12-4	TRBJ2-2	TGTGCCAGCAGTTCTGGCCGGGAGCTGTTTTTT	CASSSGRELFF
TRBD1	.	TRBV28	TRBJ2-7	TGTGCCAGCAGCGAAAGGGACAGGGTGGTCGAGCAGTACTTC	CASSERDRVVEQYF
TRBD2	.	TRBV19	TRBJ2-1	TGTGCCAGTACCCAGGGGTCTAGCGGGGCTACAATGGAGTTCTTC	CASTQGSSGATMEFF
.	.	TRBV5-4	TRBJ1-1	TGTGCCAGCAGTCAGACAGTTTCGAACACTGAAGCTTTCTTT	CASSQTVSNTEAFF
.	.	TRBV5-1	TRBJ2-2	TGCGCCAGCAGTGTCGAGGGCGATACCGGGGAGCTGTTTTTT	CASSVEGDTGELFF
.	.	TRBV5-1	TRBJ1-1	TGCGCCAGCAGTCAAGGAGGAGGGAGCACTGAAGCTTTCTTT	CASSQGGGSTEAFF
.	.	TRBV19	TRBJ1-1	TGTGCCAGCGGACGGGAGAACACTGAAGCTTTCTTT	CASGRENTEAFF
.	.	TRBV7-6	TRBJ2-1	TGTGCCAGCAGCTCCGACAATGAGCAGTTCTTC	CASSSDNEQFF
.	.	TRBV19	TRBJ1-3	TGTGCCACCGAATCCGGGACAACAGGAAACACCATATATTTT	CATESGTTGNTIYF
TRBD1	once	TRBV18	TRBJ1-3	TGTGCCAGCTCACCCGGACAGGGTTTCTCTGGAAACACCATATATTTT	CASSPGQGFSGNTIYF
TRBD1	.	TRBV2	TRBJ1-1	TGTGCCAGCAGCAACAGGGGGCAGCGGAACACTGAAGCTTTCTTT	CASSNRGQRNTEAFF
.	.	TRBV3-1/TRBV3-2	TRBJ1-2	TGTGCCAGCAGCACCGCGGGGGGTAACTATGGCTACACCTTC	CASSTAGGNYGYTF
.	.	TRBV5-1	TRBJ1-5	TGCGCCAGCAGCTGGGGACAAACTAGCAATCAGCCCCAGCATTTT	CASSWGQTSNQPQHF
.	.	TRBV6-1	TRBJ1-1	TGTGCCAGCAGTGAAAGAGGCAGTGGCACTGAAGCTTTCTTT	CASSERGSGTEAFF
TRBD1	.	TRBV6-5	TRBJ2-5	TGTGCCAGCAGTTACTCCGGAGGGACAGGGGGAGAGACCCAGTACTTC	CASSYSGGTGGETQYF
TRBD1	.	TRBV27	TRBJ1-2	TGTGCCAGCAGTTTTCGGAGACAGGGGGCGCGTAACTATGGCTACACCTTC	CASSFRRQGARNYGYTF
.	few	TRBV6-5	TRBJ1-5	TGTGCCAGCAGCACCGGGATCACGGATCAGCCCCAGCATTTT	CASSTGITDQPQHF